Listed here are 25 T cell receptor beta chains from one sample, sequenced in a study of shared clonotypes between healthy human individuals. Assay: immunoSEQ multiplex PCR; the TCRdb copy retains only in-frame clones and omits some. The sample includes roughly 2.6 million clones, around nine tenths seen only once; the top ten take 0.14%. Source material: naive CD4+ T cells sorted from blood. The subset denotes: CD45RA+ positively selected. The receptors were gathered from a man aged 18 to 29 in good health.

Written as DNA, the CDR3 is TGTGCCACCCATAGCGGGGAGCGCTACGAGCAGTACTTC. As protein: CATHSGERYEQYF. The V and J genes are TRBV5-4 and TRBJ2-7; 8 bases are a match to TRBD2. This CDR3 comprises 13 residues. Per the germline V gene, CDR1 is SGHNT and CDR2 is YYREEE (reference sequence). Trimming cost V 9 bases and J 3 bases; bases outside gene matches: 8.

This chain links TRBV4-3 with TRBJ2-7; 14 nucleotides align to TRBD2. V lost 1 base to trimming and J lost 1 base; unmatched junction nucleotides: 6. CDR3 length: 18 amino acids. The germline V gene encodes CDR1 LGHNA and CDR2 YSLEER. CDR3 bases: TGCGCCAGCAGCCAAGGACTAGCGGGAGGGCCTAGATCCTACGAGCAGTACTTC. It is translated as CASSQGLAGGPRSYEQYF.

The V and J genes are TRBV9 and TRBJ2-2; 7 bases match TRBD2. The germline gives CDR1 SGDLS, CDR2 YYNGEE. V lost 4 bases to trimming and J lost 9 bases; unmatched junction nucleotides: 9. The CDR3 runs 14 residues. CDR3 sequence (DNA): TGTGCCAGCAGCCAAGCGGGAAACTCCCGGGAGCTGTTTTTT. It yields the protein CASSQAGNSRELFF.

The chain joins TRBV9 to TRBJ1-2; 7 bases are shared with TRBD1. The CDR3 spans 14 residues. From germline, CDR1 is SGDLS and CDR2 YYNGEE. Losses at the gene ends were 0 bases for V and 2 bases for J; bases not matched to a gene: 1. This chain's CDR3 is CASSVGGQNYGYTF. CDR3 sequence (DNA): TGTGCCAGCAGCGTAGGGGGACAGAACTATGGCTACACCTTC.

The V and J genes are TRBV6-6 and TRBJ1-2; D is perhaps TRBD1 (6 bases). Germline CDR1 reads MNHNY; CDR2 reads SVGAGI (reference sequence). V was pared by 6 bases and J by 0 bases, with 11 bases between. This CDR3 is built from 14 residues. The CDR3 coding sequence is TGTGCCAGCAGCGCAGGGGCAGCTAACTATGGCTACACCTTC. Its translation: CASSAGAANYGYTF.

The chain combines TRBV7-2 with TRBJ2-2; no clear D gene. The germline V gene encodes CDR1 SGHTA and CDR2 FQGNSA. V was shortened by 8 bases and J by 3 bases, with 13 bases between the two germline ends. The CDR3 length is 14 residues. Here the CDR3 DNA reads TGTGCCAGCGCCATTACGTGGGACACCGGGGAGCTGTTTTTT. It encodes CASAITWDTGELFF. The variable domain in full, completed from reference TRBV7-2 and TRBJ2-2, reads GAGVSQSPSNKVTEKGKDVELRCDPISGHTALYWYRQSLGQGLEFLIYFQGNSAPDKSGLPSDRFSAERTGGSVSTLTIQRTQQEDSAVYLCASAITWDTGELFFGEGSRLTVL.

This chain connects TRBV5-1 to TRBJ1-4; 8 nucleotides line up with TRBD1. Germline loops: CDR1 SGHRS, CDR2 YFSETQ. Losses at the gene ends were 4 bases for V and 0 bases for J; bases not matched to a gene: 5. CDR3 length: 16 amino acids. The CDR3 DNA reads TGCGCCAGCAGCGCAACAGGGGGTCCAACTAATGAAAAACTGTTTTTT. Encoded protein: CASSATGGPTNEKLFF.

The V call is TRBV5-6, the J call TRBJ2-3, with 7 bases identical to TRBD1. V trimming: 4 bases; J trimming: 2 bases; junction bases outside the gene matches: 7. The germline gives CDR1 SGHDT, CDR2 YYEEEE. The CDR3 is 15 amino acids. Here the CDR3 reads CASSTNRGLTDTQYF. DNA of the CDR3: TGTGCCAGCAGCACGAACAGGGGCCTCACAGATACGCAGTATTTT.

The chain joins TRBV2 to TRBJ2-5; 9 bases are shared with TRBD2. CDR3 length: 16 residues. Per germline, CDR1 SNHLY and CDR2 FYNNEI. J was trimmed by 1 base and V by 6 bases; bases with no gene match: 9. CDR3 sequence: CASRGLAGGPQETQYF. The CDR3, as DNA: TGTGCCAGCAGGGGACTAGCCGGAGGGCCCCAAGAGACCCAGTACTTC.

The chain carries TRBV7-9 and TRBJ2-3; 8 nucleotides align to TRBD2. Germline trimming cut 5 bases from V and 4 bases from J; bases unmatched to any gene: 14. This CDR3 has 17 residues. Germline-derived CDR1 and CDR2 are SEHNR and FQNEAQ (reference sequence). Written as DNA, the CDR3 is TGTGCCAGCAGCCCTAGACAACGTCGGGAGGGTGCAGATACGCAGTATTTT. Translated, it gives CASSPRQRREGADTQYF. Full variable domain (missing parts from reference TRBV7-9 and TRBJ2-3): DTGVSQNPRHKITKRGQNVTFRCDPISEHNRLYWYRQTLGQGPEFLTYFQNEAQLEKSRLLSDRFSAERPKGSFSTLEIQRTEQGDSAMYLCASSPRQRREGADTQYFGPGTRLTVL.

For this clone: Distinct nucleotide sequences in the sample also encode this CDR3. The chain couples TRBV10-3 to TRBJ2-5; TRBD1 matches 8 bases. CDR1 is ENHRY and CDR2 is SYGVKD in the germline V gene. Trimming removed 6 bases from V and 4 bases from J; junction bases left unmatched: 4. This CDR3 comprises 13 residues. The CDR3 sequence: CAISAGQGETQYF. Here the CDR3 DNA reads TGTGCCATCAGCGCCGGACAGGGAGAGACCCAGTACTTC.

The V gene is TRBV21-1, the J gene TRBJ1-3. TRBV21-1 counts as a pseudogene. There are 15 residues in the CDR3. The CDR3 nucleotides are TGTGCCAGCAGCCAAGAAATGGCAGCCGGAAACACCATATATTTT. Protein sequence: CASSQEMAAGNTIYF.

The rearrangement uses TRBV7-9 and TRBJ1-2; a possible D gene is TRBD1 (5 bases). CDR3 length equals 14 residues. Germline V gene sequence: CDR1 SEHNR, CDR2 FQNEAQ (reference sequence). V was trimmed by 2 bases and J by 2 bases, leaving 9 bases between them. The CDR3 loop reads CASSLIGDNYGYTF. The CDR3 coding sequence is TGTGCCAGCAGCTTAATTGGGGACAACTATGGCTACACCTTC.

J is TRBJ1-4 and V is TRBV7-9, with a tentative D call TRBD1 (5 bases). This CDR3 comprises 13 residues. With 7 bases removed from V and 11 bases from J, the gap between germline ends came to 17 bases. Germline CDR1 is SEHNR and CDR2 is FQNEAQ (reference sequence). Here the CDR3 reads CASTEGQGGKLFF. The CDR3 DNA follows: TGTGCCAGCACTGAAGGCCAGGGCGGGAAACTGTTTTTT. Based on the CDR3 plus reference TRBV7-9 and TRBJ1-4, the full variable domain is DTGVSQNPRHKITKRGQNVTFRCDPISEHNRLYWYRQTLGQGPEFLTYFQNEAQLEKSRLLSDRFSAERPKGSFSTLEIQRTEQGDSAMYLCASTEGQGGKLFFGSGTQLSVL.

CDR3 in DNA: TGTGCCAGCAGTTCCTTGGTGGGAGGCTACACCTTC. Residues: CASSSLVGGYTF. The chain carries TRBV6-5 and TRBJ1-2, with D unresolved. V shed 4 bases and J shed 8 bases, with 11 bases lying between them. The germline CDR1 and CDR2 sequences are MNHEY and SVGAGI. The CDR3 consists of 12 residues.

This clone was counted a few times. Other nucleotide sequences from this sample produce the same CDR3. The chain couples TRBV6-6 to TRBJ1-5; D remains ambiguous. V lost 2 bases and J lost 4, with 6 bases in between. Germline CDR1 MNHNY, CDR2 SVGAGI (reference sequence). The CDR3 is made up of 13 amino acids. The CDR3 nucleotides read TGTGCCAGCAGTTACGACGGGAATCAGCCCCAGCATTTT. Amino acids: CASSYDGNQPQHF.

V gene TRBV5-6 combines with J gene TRBJ2-2; 14 nucleotides agree with TRBD2. CDR1 and CDR2 (germline): SGHDT, YYEEEE. V shed 4 bases, J shed 5 bases, and the junction held 4 bases outside the gene matches. There are 16 residues in the CDR3. The CDR3 nucleotides read TGTGCCAGCAGCCCTCGGACTAGCGGGGGGACCGGGGAGCTGTTTTTT. Translating gives CASSPRTSGGTGELFF.

The genes are TRBV2 and TRBJ1-6; D gene ambiguous. The CDR3 has 14 amino acids. Trimming removed 4 bases at V and 9 bases at J, with 13 bases between. Germline V gene data show CDR1 as SNHLY and CDR2 as FYNNEI. The CDR3 spells CASSVEGPPSPLHF. The CDR3 DNA reads as TGTGCCAGCAGTGTTGAGGGTCCCCCTTCACCCCTCCACTTT.

This clone has just one count. CDR3 bases: TGTGCCAGCAGGAGGGGATCAGGGAATGAGCAGTTCTTC. As protein: CASRRGSGNEQFF. The chain recombines TRBV6-5 with TRBJ2-1, with D perhaps given as TRBD1 or TRBD2 (5 bases each). Germline V gives CDR1 MNHEY, CDR2 SVGAGI. Trimming left V 6 bases short and J 7 bases short, with 13 bases between. This CDR3 contains 13 residues.

The chain recombines TRBV15 with TRBJ2-5, with 7 positions matching TRBD1. This CDR3 is built from 13 residues. Looked up from germline, CDR1 is LNHNV and CDR2 is YYDKDF (reference sequence). V dropped 7 bases and J dropped 5; count of bases not matched to a gene: 7. In DNA form, the CDR3 reads TGTGCCACCATGAGAGGGGGCTGGGAGACCCAGTACTTC. Translated, it gives CATMRGGWETQYF.

This chain joins TRBV5-1 and TRBJ1-1; D possibly corresponds to TRBD1 (5 bases). This CDR3 is 17 amino acids long. Between the trimmed V and J ends, which lost 3 bases and 0 bases, there was a span of 18 bases. The germline gives CDR1 SGHRS, CDR2 YFSETQ. CDR3 DNA: TGCGCCAGCAGCTCAGCACTACTGACAGCGATGAACACTGAAGCTTTCTTT. It is translated as CASSSALLTAMNTEAFF.

The chain recombines TRBV18 with TRBJ1-3, with D unresolved. This CDR3 is built from 15 residues. The V gene's germline CDR1 is KGHSH and CDR2 LQKENI. V dropped 3 bases and J dropped 0 bases, with 9 bases sitting between them. CDR3 residues: CASSPDVFSGNTIYF. CDR3 in DNA: TGTGCCAGCTCACCCGACGTCTTCTCTGGAAACACCATATATTTT.

The chain is built from TRBV10-1 and TRBJ2-7, with D possibly being TRBD2 (6 bases). Trimming pared 9 bases from V and 2 bases from J, leaving 14 bases between. The germline V gene encodes CDR1 WNHNN and CDR2 SYGVQD (reference sequence). The CDR3 sequence is 13 residues long. The CDR3 nucleotides are TGCGCCAGAGCGGAGGGGTGTACCTACGAGCAGTACTTC. It encodes CARAEGCTYEQYF.

Turning to this clone: This sample also contains other DNA sequences that code for the same CDR3. This sequence joins TRBV6-5 and TRBJ1-5; 10 nucleotides match TRBD1. From germline, CDR1 is MNHEY and CDR2 SVGAGI. CDR3 length: 14 amino acids. J was trimmed by 4 bases and V by 5 bases; bases with no gene match: 2. The CDR3 region is CASSRDRGNQPQHF. DNA for the CDR3: TGTGCCAGCAGTAGGGACAGGGGAAATCAGCCCCAGCATTTT.

This sequence joins TRBV19 and TRBJ1-1; the match to TRBD1 covers 7 bases. The CDR3 contains 16 residues. In germline, CDR1 is LNHDA, CDR2 SQIVND (reference sequence). V lost 5 bases, J lost 9 bases, and 18 bases stayed unmatched. CDR3 region: CASSAPGTDLSKKAFF. DNA of the CDR3: TGTGCCAGTAGTGCGCCCGGGACAGATCTATCGAAGAAAGCTTTCTTT.